This entry is about one T cell receptor beta chain. This clonotype appeared a few times. Its specific antigen is unknown. This may arise from a read error, as a much more abundant clone is one base away. The CDR3 runs 15 amino acids, cysteine and phenylalanine included. The retained sequence is limited to the CDR3, 45 bases, with the frame set at the first base. Trimming removed 2 bases from V and 0 bases from J, leaving 13 bases between the germline ends. The germline V gene encodes CDR1 GTSNPN and CDR2 SVGIG (reference sequence). Libraries were made using multiplex PCR. For sequencing, an Illumina HiSeq 4000 was employed. To build TCR beta libraries, CDR3 regions were amplified by Arm-PCR using iRepertoire HTBI primers. PCR products were gel purified before sequencing. Concerning the study's data processing: Gene usage analysis of CDR3 amino acid clonotypes relied on the approximately 68 TRBV and about 15 TRBJ segments identified across samples. COPE and FqMerger were used to merge the filtered high-quality paired reads into contigs. BLAST was used to align contigs to IMGT TRBV, TRBD and TRBJ reference genes, and CDR3 was defined according to IMGT. Clonotypes above 0.1% frequency were classified as highly expanded clones. Shannon entropy served as the measure of repertoire diversity, while the Gini coefficient captured V-J evenness. A clonotype was considered public if more than one individual shared it. The public reads were reanalyzed by TCRdb: fastp trimming at Q25, MiXCR alignment, in-frame beta chains only. For every CDR3 protein sequence, its rows merge into one entry that carries the most common genes and DNA. In this record, the V and J calls reflect TCRdb's handling and not the investigators' own analysis. The sample profile shows under 450,000 distinct CDR3 sequences; approximately 12% of them were found once. Together, the top ten hold 18% of the sample.

Taken with the paper, the label for time point translates to: newly diagnosed GD, antithyroid drugs for less than 3 months. For both TCR sequencing and RNA sequencing, RNA was extracted from PBMCs in TRIzol. Graves' disease was diagnosed according to American Thyroid Association guidelines. Patients were recruited from an endocrinology department in Xi'an, China. From each patient, approximately 9 milliliters of peripheral blood was collected into an EDTA anticoagulant tube. PBMCs were isolated by Ficoll Paque Plus density gradient separation without further T cell sorting. An Agilent 2100 Bioanalyzer and agarose gel were used to check RNA quality, while a NanoDrop 2000 measured RNA concentration. This entry comes from a study of regulatory T cells in long-lasting Graves disease (dated by TCRdb to 2020 to 2022). Study-level background: Newly diagnosed Graves' disease patients had taken antithyroid drugs for less than 3 months. A total of about 33 samples underwent TCR sequencing, from about 13 patients with persistent Graves' disease and approximately 20 patients with newly diagnosed Graves' disease. Persistent Graves' disease patients were compared with newly diagnosed Graves' disease patients by peripheral blood TCR sequencing and RNA sequencing. The study took place in China and was registered as a clinical trial.

Summary of the overall study and its limitations: Lower TCR Shannon entropy and fewer highly expanded clones were observed in persistent Graves' disease patients than in newly diagnosed patients, which suggested clonal expansion. The authors noted that the small sample size was a limitation that may lower accuracy. Because the primary lesion, thyroid tissue, could not be accessed, the study looked at peripheral blood alone. Only the TCR beta chain was sequenced and analyzed. Persistent patients shared more public clonotypes among themselves (around 2,500) than newly diagnosed patients did (over 900). Preferential use of TRBV28, TRBJ1-2 and TRBJ2-5 was observed in persistent disease, whereas TRBV20-1 and TRBJ2-1 were favored in newly diagnosed disease.

In addition, the sample was reused for a study of T cells in Graves' hyperthyroidism and ophthalmopathy. Per the second study: Graves' hyperthyroidism was defined as stable when no progression to ophthalmopathy occurred over 18 months of follow-up. The hyperthyroidism patients were between 18 and 65 years old and newly diagnosed, with a disease duration of less than 2 months. The study excluded patients with uncontrolled infections, other autoimmune diseases, pregnancy or lactation. Diagnoses relied on clinical symptoms, serum thyroxine and TRAb, thyroid ultrasound and orbital computed tomography. For the first round of RT-PCR on the TCR CDR3, the HTBI primer set was used together with the Qiagen OneStep RT-PCR kit. Most expanded thyroid clonotypes (frequency above 0.001) were also detected in blood, suggesting blood repertoires may reflect thyroid immune responses. A 13 V-J signature model separated ophthalmopathy from stable hyperthyroidism, with nearly 90% sensitivity and 81% to 82% specificity in cross-validation and 80%/75% in testing. In validation, the model predicted progression to ophthalmopathy with roughly 66% sensitivity and 72% to 85% specificity, a median of around 6.6 months before onset. To identify TCR V-J signatures that set the groups apart, the researchers used a discovery cohort of 90 to 100 patients, made up of about 44 with Graves' ophthalmopathy and some 58 with stable Graves' hyperthyroidism. Prospective prediction of ophthalmopathy was tested in an independent validation cohort consisting of fewer than 20 hyperthyroidism patients and 15 or so patients who later progressed to ophthalmopathy. For training and testing, the 95 to 100 patients in the discovery cohort were randomly divided in a 7:3 ratio. Thyroid tissue and blood T-cell repertoires from roughly six Graves' hyperthyroidism patients were also compared in the study. Once sampling was done, hyperthyroidism patients were given methimazole at a starting dose of 30 mg daily, whereas ophthalmopathy patients were given high-dose intravenous methylprednisolone. Libraries were constructed in a second round of multiplex PCR, after which size selection and purification were carried out. Paired-end sequencing of the libraries was performed with 100 bp reads on an Illumina HiSeq2000. SOAPnuke was used to process the raw data, throwing out any read that contained adapters or uncalled bases, had a mean Phred below 15, or lacked an exact constant-primer or identifier match. COPE v1.2.5 was used to merge the high-quality paired reads, and each unique nucleotide sequence was defined as a clonotype. Clonotypes were aligned to IMGT TRBV, TRBD and TRBJ reference segments using MiTCR v1.1. The analysis was restricted to V-J combinations with a frequency above 0.0001, which together covered 98% to 99.2% of the repertoires. The TCS score was defined as the ratio of F50 (clonal expansion) to E x V (chaos), calculated using BLOSUM62-based TCRdist between CDR3 peptides within each V-J. Welch's t-statistics and random forest reduced around 550 V-J features to 13, which were used in a naive Bayes classifier (R e1071). No statistical method was used to set the sample size in advance, and investigators knew the group allocation. The paper reports TCR Vbeta CDR3 sequencing of approximately 140 peripheral blood samples: approximately 41 ophthalmopathy, under 85 hyperthyroidism and around 17 progressor patients.

The chain is made from TRBV30 and TRBJ2-5, with an unclear D gene assignment. This TCR came from a woman aged 18-29 years with Graves disease. Donor details come from another sample of the same person, matched by shared clones. Material: peripheral blood mononuclear cells (PBMCs), obtained at new diagnosis, from a patient treated with antithyroid drugs. Here the CDR3 is given as CAWSLPTRYQETQYF. The DNA reads as follows: TGTGCCTGGAGTCTTCCGACCCGATACCAAGAGACCCAGTACTTC.